This T cell receptor (beta chain) was captured in a study of cytomegalovirus exposure and HLA in healthy donors. CDR3 size: 16 residues. Per germline, CDR1 SEHNR and CDR2 FQNEAQ (reference sequence). The trim removed 5 bases at V and 2 bases at J, leaving 10 bases unmatched. Measured with immunoSEQ multiplex PCR; TCRdb has only the in-frame clones, and not every one. The profile shows 65,000 or so clones, just over 90% of them singletons. The sample holds a few counts of this clone. V and J are TRBV7-9 and TRBJ2-7; 9 nucleotides agree with TRBD1. This TCR was sampled from a woman in her late teens or twenties in good health and CMV-seronegative. The sample consisted of PBMCs. CDR3 protein: CASSTGTGIATYEQYF. The CDR3 DNA follows: TGTGCCAGCAGCACCGGGACAGGGATCGCTACCTACGAGCAGTACTTC.